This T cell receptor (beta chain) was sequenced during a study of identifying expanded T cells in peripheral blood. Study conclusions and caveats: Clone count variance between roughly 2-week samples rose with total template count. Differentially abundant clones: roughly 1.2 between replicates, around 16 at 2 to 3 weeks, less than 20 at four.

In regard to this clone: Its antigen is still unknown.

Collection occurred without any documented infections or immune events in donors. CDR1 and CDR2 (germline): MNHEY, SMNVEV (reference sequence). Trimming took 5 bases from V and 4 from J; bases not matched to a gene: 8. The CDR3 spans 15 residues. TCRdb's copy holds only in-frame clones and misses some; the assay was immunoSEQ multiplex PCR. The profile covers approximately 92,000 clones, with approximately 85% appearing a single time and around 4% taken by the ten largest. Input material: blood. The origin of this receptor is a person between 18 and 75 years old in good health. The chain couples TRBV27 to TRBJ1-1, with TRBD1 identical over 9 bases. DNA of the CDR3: TGTGCCAGCAGTGACTACAGGGGGCTAGGCACTGAAGCTTTCTTT. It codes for CASSDYRGLGTEAFF.